The 8 T cell receptor beta chains below all came from one sample that was sequenced in a study of Graves' ophthalmopathy and Graves' hyperthyroidism. Scientists amplified the TCR beta CDR3 regions from RNA transcripts. A first-round RT-PCR used HTBI primers, followed by a second-round multiplex PCR. From the multiplex PCR reads, TCRdb called clonotypes with MiXCR, one entry per CDR3 protein. The table records approximately 480,000 distinct CDR3 sequences, around 15% of them present only once. The specimen sequenced was blood. These receptor sequences come from a woman aged 25-40 years with Graves' ophthalmopathy.

Details on this clonotype: This may arise from a read error, as a much more abundant clone is one base away. The V and J genes are TRBV27 and TRBJ1-5; TRBD1 might be the D (5 bases). Germline assignment: CDR1 MNHEY and CDR2 SMNVEV (reference sequence). This CDR3 is 17 amino acids long. The CDR3 sequence: CANSLWGLQVGDQPQHF. Written as DNA, the CDR3 is TGTGCCAACAGTTTATGGGGGTTACAGGTGGGGGATCAGCCCCAGCATTTT.

Comments on this clonotype: This clone may be a read error of a much larger clone one base away. The conserved phenylalanine or tryptophan normally closing the CDR3 is absent here, so this likely arose from a read error. V usage is TRBV12-3 or TRBV12-4 and J usage is TRBJ1-5; TRBD1 matches 9 bases. V shed 8 bases and J 7 bases; nucleotides not matched to a gene: 6. This CDR3 comprises 13 residues. The CDR3 nucleotides read TGTGCCAGCGGACAGGGGCGGGAGCAGCCCCAGCATCTT. It is translated as CASGQGREQPQHL.

This clonotype has ten or more counts. The DNA for the CDR3 is TGTGCCAGCAGCGCCAGACAGGGTATCGGGTCACCCCTCCACTTT. It translates to CASSARQGIGSPLHF. The chain couples TRBV9 to TRBJ1-6, with 7 bases lining up with TRBD1. This CDR3 has 15 residues. With V trimmed by 3 bases and J by 10 bases, 10 bases remained unmatched. CDR1 is SGDLS and CDR2 is YYNGEE in the germline V gene.

The table lists this clonotype with a few counts. The chain couples TRBV4-1 to TRBJ2-6; D possibly corresponds to TRBD2 (5 bases). V gave up 0 bases and J gave up 4 bases, with 10 bases separating them. The CDR3 sequence is 16 residues long. Germline V gene data show CDR1 as MGHRA and CDR2 as YSYEKL. CDR3 in DNA: TGCGCCAGCAGCCAAGAAGAGGGTTCCGGGGCCAACGTCCTGACTTTC. This translates into CASSQEEGSGANVLTF.

This clonotype was recorded at least ten times. The chain couples TRBV11-2 to TRBJ1-1; TRBD1 matches at 11 bases. V lost 0 bases to trimming and J lost 3 bases; unmatched junction nucleotides: 9. Germline V gives CDR1 SGHAT, CDR2 FQNNGV. CDR3 length: 18 amino acids. CDR3 protein: CASSLEILDRGPDTEAFF. CDR3 bases: TGTGCCAGCAGCTTAGAAATATTGGACAGGGGGCCGGACACTGAAGCTTTCTTT.

This clonotype came up many times. This chain connects TRBV12-3 or TRBV12-4 to TRBJ1-5, with D uncertain. Trimming cost V 5 bases and J 6 bases, with 11 bases left between them. The CDR3 runs to 13 residues. The CDR3 sequence: CASSALVFQPQHF. The CDR3, as DNA: TGTGCCAGCAGTGCCCTCGTCTTTCAGCCCCAGCATTTT.

This clonotype was recorded many times. The genes are TRBV27 and TRBJ2-7; 12 nucleotides line up with TRBD2. Germline V gives CDR1 MNHEY, CDR2 SMNVEV (reference sequence). The V and J ends lost 5 bases and 2 bases, in that order; junction bases with no gene match: 4. This CDR3 contains 15 residues. CDR3 DNA: TGTGCCAGCAGTACTCTAGCGGGAGGGACCTACGAGCAGTACTTC. Translating it yields CASSTLAGGTYEQYF.

This clonotype was seen many times. The chain is built from TRBV10-3 and TRBJ1-1; 7 bases are shared with TRBD1. Germline V lookup: CDR1 ENHRY, CDR2 SYGVKD. This CDR3 has 14 amino acids. Germline trimming cut 7 bases from V and 4 bases from J; bases unmatched to any gene: 9. The CDR3 protein is CAINGQATGTEAFF. CDR3 nucleotide sequence: TGTGCCATCAATGGACAGGCAACGGGCACTGAAGCTTTCTTT.